A selection of T cell receptor beta chains follows, all from one sample in a study of T cells in Graves' hyperthyroidism and ophthalmopathy. MiXCR, run by TCRdb on the multiplex PCR reads, gives a single entry per CDR3 protein. This table has about 560,000 distinct CDR3 sequences, over 15% appearing once. Sequencing input: blood. Source of these receptors: a young woman with Graves' hyperthyroidism. The CDR3 runs from the conserved cysteine through the conserved F or W. The D gene is left open where the match is weak. Only some rows state a clone size, as once, few, many or a class for expanded clones.

cdr3_length j_call clone_size d_call v_call cdr3_aa cdr3_nt
14 TRBJ1-2 few . TRBV9 CASSVAGDGYGYTF TGTGCCAGCAGCGTAGCAGGGGATGGCTATGGCTACACCTTC
12 TRBJ1-1 many . TRBV30 CAWSLRGPEAFF TGTGCCTGGAGCCTCCGGGGCCCTGAAGCTTTCTTT
12 TRBJ2-4 many . TRBV20-1 CSTGVAKNIQYF TGCAGTACCGGGGTAGCCAAAAACATTCAGTACTTC
17 TRBJ2-1 few TRBD1 TRBV24-1 CATSDQGQPLSYNEQFF TGTGCCACCAGTGACCAGGGACAGCCCCTCTCCTACAATGAGCAGTTCTTC
14 TRBJ1-2 . . TRBV20-1 CSASRDAGLRGYTF TGCAGTGCTAGCCGGGACGCAGGGTTGAGAGGCTACACCTTC
17 TRBJ2-5 many TRBD2 TRBV2 CASSGLTSGGAWETQYF TGTGCCAGCAGTGGACTGACTAGCGGGGGGGCCTGGGAGACCCAGTACTTC
14 TRBJ1-2 few . TRBV19 CASSMLTVTYGYTF TGTGCCAGTAGTATGCTAACAGTAACCTATGGCTACACCTTC
18 TRBJ2-5 few TRBD2 TRBV4-2 CASSQGGLANPRQETQYF TGTGCCAGCAGCCAAGGGGGACTAGCGAACCCGAGGCAAGAGACCCAGTACTTC
19 TRBJ2-5 many . TRBV28 CASSLDRRVSRGLQETQYF TGTGCCAGCAGTTTAGACCGTCGGGTCAGTCGGGGACTTCAAGAGACCCAGTACTTC
15 TRBJ2-1 many TRBD2 TRBV20-1 CSARVAGGPDNEQFF TGCAGTGCTAGAGTCGCGGGAGGGCCAGACAATGAGCAGTTCTTC
16 TRBJ2-3 few TRBD2 TRBV6-4 CASSDGASGSTDTQYF TGTGCCAGCAGTGACGGGGCTAGCGGCAGCACAGATACGCAGTATTTT
13 TRBJ2-3 few TRBD2 TRBV7-6 CATSGGWADTQYF TGTGCCACAAGCGGGGGGTGGGCAGATACGCAGTATTTT
15 TRBJ1-4 . TRBD1 TRBV27 CASRGTGGRIEKLFF TGTGCCAGCAGGGGGACAGGGGGCAGGATTGAAAAACTGTTTTTT
15 TRBJ2-7 few . TRBV10-3 CAISESGGGTYEQYF TGTGCCATCAGTGAGTCGGGAGGGGGGACCTACGAGCAGTACTTC
16 TRBJ1-5 many . TRBV12-3/TRBV12-4 CASTLQGTSRHQPQHF TGTGCCAGCACCCTACAGGGAACCTCGAGGCATCAGCCCCAGCATTTT
17 TRBJ1-6 . TRBD1 TRBV13 CASSLVIGTGENSPLHF TGTGCCAGCAGCTTAGTAATTGGGACAGGGGAAAATTCACCCCTCCACTTT
17 TRBJ2-7 . . TRBV6-1 CASSEEGPGPHTYEQYF TGTGCCAGCAGTGAAGAAGGTCCGGGGCCCCACACGTACGAGCAGTACTTC
16 TRBJ2-1 . TRBD2 TRBV11-2 CAINLGLSGGYNEQFF TGTGCCATCAACTTGGGGCTTAGCGGGGGTTACAATGAGCAGTTCTTC
16 TRBJ1-5 . TRBD1 TRBV3-1 CASSPQDRGSNQPQHF TGTGCCAGCAGCCCACAGGACAGGGGGAGCAATCAGCCCCAGCATTTT
16 TRBJ2-5 few TRBD1 TRBV5-6 CASSFPRTGDQETQYF TGTGCCAGCAGCTTTCCCCGCACAGGGGACCAAGAGACCCAGTACTTC
12 TRBJ2-5 once TRBD1 TRBV28 CASSRDSETQYF TGTGCCAGCAGTAGGGACAGTGAGACCCAGTACTTC
14 TRBJ2-1 . . TRBV7-2 CASSLVPSFDEQFF TGTGCCAGCAGCTTAGTTCCTAGCTTCGATGAGCAGTTCTTC
16 TRBJ2-2 . . TRBV7-7 CASSSAGHPNTGELFF TGTGCTAGCAGCTCAGCGGGACACCCGAACACCGGGGAGCTGTTTTTT
19 TRBJ2-7 many TRBD2 TRBV28 CASSFNRIRGTSGRHEQYF TGTGCCAGCAGTTTCAACCGTATACGGGGGACTAGCGGGAGACACGAGCAGTACTTC
14 TRBJ1-1 . . TRBV19 CASSRGIGNTEAFF TGTGCCAGTAGTAGGGGTATCGGGAACACTGAAGCTTTCTTT
13 TRBJ1-2 . TRBD1 TRBV15 CATTRTGAYGYTF TGTGCCACAACGAGGACAGGGGCCTATGGCTACACCTTC
13 TRBJ2-5 few . TRBV5-1 CASSLKGLETQYF TGCGCCAGCAGCTTGAAGGGCCTAGAGACCCAGTACTTC
16 TRBJ1-2 many . TRBV12-3/TRBV12-4 CASSQTQWTDPYGYTF TGTGCCAGCAGCCAAACCCAGTGGACAGATCCCTATGGCTACACCTTC
16 TRBJ2-3 many . TRBV2 CASRAGIFSVTDTQYF TGTGCCAGCAGGGCCGGGATCTTTAGCGTCACAGATACGCAGTATTTT
13 TRBJ2-1 . . TRBV10-2 CASSEWQNNEQFF TGCGCCAGCAGTGAGTGGCAGAACAATGAGCAGTTCTTC
16 TRBJ2-7 many TRBD2 TRBV9 CASSPLGRTSSYEQYF TGTGCCAGCAGCCCCCTCGGGAGGACCTCCTCCTACGAGCAGTACTTC
16 TRBJ1-2 few . TRBV6-2/TRBV6-3 CASSRGRQISNYGYTF TGTGCCAGCAGCCGAGGCAGACAGATTTCTAACTATGGCTACACCTTC
18 TRBJ2-2 many TRBD1 TRBV11-3 CASSLGDRGAPDTGELFF TGTGCCAGCAGCTTAGGGGACAGGGGCGCCCCCGACACCGGGGAGCTGTTTTTT
13 TRBJ1-4 . . TRBV12-3/TRBV12-4 CASSLAPGEKLFF TGTGCCAGCAGTTTAGCGCCGGGAGAAAAACTGTTTTTT
14 TRBJ2-7 many . TRBV7-2 CASSLAGSPYEQYF TGTGCCAGCAGCTTAGCGGGATCTCCCTACGAGCAGTACTTC
14 TRBJ2-7 few . TRBV25-1 CASSPRDISYEQYF TGTGCCAGCAGTCCCCGGGACATAAGCTACGAGCAGTACTTC
16 TRBJ2-3 . TRBD2 TRBV7-9 CASSPWSGESTDTQYF TGTGCCAGCAGCCCCTGGAGCGGGGAGAGCACAGATACGCAGTATTTT